Presented here are 7 T cell receptor beta chains from one specimen sequenced in a study of PD-L1 blockade in urothelial cancer (dated by TCRdb to about 2017). Library preparation was by the immunoSEQ multiplex PCR assay. TCRdb stores this immuneACCESS table with in-frame sequences only. Part of the clones is absent; in the studies checked, under half of the shortfall reflects unresolved V genes, and no reason is known for the rest. The sample profile shows 49,000 or so clones; 79% of them were found once. The biggest ten clones account for 8.5% to 12% of the sample. Sample time point, as interpreted from the label and publication: pretreatment peripheral blood. Sequenced material: PBMCs, taken around atezolizumab (anti-PD-L1) treatment. Receptor source: a man aged 65 to 85 with urothelial cancer.

V and J are TRBV6-6 and TRBJ1-5; possible D gene TRBD1, 6 bases. CDR3 size: 16 residues. CDR1 and CDR2 (germline): MNHNY, SVGAGI (reference sequence). V was clipped by 3 bases and J by 0 bases, with 12 bases between them. This CDR3 is CASSYGGQLSNQPQHF. In nucleotides, the CDR3 is TGTGCCAGCAGTTATGGAGGACAGCTTAGCAATCAGCCCCAGCATTTT.

The V call is TRBV9, the J call TRBJ2-7, with 7 bases identical to TRBD1. The CDR3 consists of 15 residues. The V gene end was trimmed by 2 bases and the J gene end by 2 bases; junction bases not matched to a gene: 7. Germline V gene sequence: CDR1 SGDLS, CDR2 YYNGEE. The CDR3 DNA reads as TGTGCCAGCAGCGTGGCCGGGGACAGCACCTACGAGCAGTACTTC. Its protein is CASSVAGDSTYEQYF.

CDR3 bases: TGTGCCAGCAGTGAAATCCCCGGGGAAAAACTGTTTTTT. Its translation is CASSEIPGEKLFF. The J gene is TRBJ1-4, the V gene TRBV6-1; no clear D. The CDR3 extends over 13 amino acids. V was clipped by 2 bases and J by 8 bases, with 9 bases between them. CDR1 MNHNS and CDR2 SASEGT come from the germline V gene.

V and J are TRBV5-6 and TRBJ2-3; 10 nucleotides line up with TRBD1. Germline CDR1 is SGHDT and CDR2 is YYEEEE. The CDR3 extends over 16 amino acids. Losses at the gene ends were 4 bases for V and 1 base for J; bases not matched to a gene: 6. The CDR3 nucleotides are TGTGCCAGCAGCCTGAGACAGGGGGCCCGCACAGATACGCAGTATTTT. Translation: CASSLRQGARTDTQYF.

The J gene is TRBJ2-7, the V gene TRBV28; possible D gene TRBD2, 5 bases. The CDR3 runs to 17 residues. In germline, CDR1 is MDHEN, CDR2 SYDVKM. V lost 2 bases and J lost 1, with 18 bases in between. The CDR3: CASSLQEASGSSYEQYF. CDR3 in DNA: TGTGCCAGCAGTTTACAAGAGGCCAGCGGATCATCCTACGAGCAGTACTTC.

The chain couples TRBV27 to TRBJ2-2; possible D gene TRBD1, 7 bases. CDR1 MNHEY and CDR2 SMNVEV come from the germline V gene (reference sequence). The CDR3 sequence is 14 residues long. V lost 4 bases and J lost 4, with 10 bases in between. The CDR3 sequence is CASSWQGGTGELFF. DNA of the CDR3: TGTGCCAGCAGTTGGCAGGGGGGCACCGGGGAGCTGTTTTTT.

This chain uses TRBV30 with TRBJ2-7; TRBD1 aligns across 8 bases. The J segment lost 4 bases and the V segment lost 5 bases, leaving 7 bases of the junction unmatched. This CDR3 has 13 amino acids. Per the germline V gene, CDR1 is GTSNPN and CDR2 is SVGIG (reference sequence). This CDR3 is CAWDRDRNYEQYF. The CDR3 region has the DNA TGTGCCTGGGACCGGGACAGGAATTACGAGCAGTACTTC.